This T cell receptor beta chain came from a study of shared clonotypes between healthy human individuals (dated by TCRdb to 2020 to 2022). With regard to the full study: The cohort included three men and a couple of women between 18 and 49 years of age. For each donor, CD4 naive and CD4 memory were each given three plates, CD8 naive was given two plates, and CD8 memory was given one plate. To estimate repertoire size and how much clonotypes are shared between individuals, the study performed deep sequencing of blood TCR repertoires from 4 to 6 healthy adults. To increase sequencing depth and limit assay-specific biases, TCR repertoire library preparation and sequencing were carried out by different laboratories using diverse techniques. Each donor's leukapheresis produced roughly between about 0.8 and 10 billion PBMCs.

CDR1 and CDR2 are drawn from the germline V gene: MGHDK, SYGVNS. V drops 4 bases and J drops 6 bases, leaving 3 bases in between. The CDR3 numbers 11 residues from cysteine through phenylalanine. Here the CDR3 DNA is all that survives: 33 bases in frame from base 1. Using the deep immunoSEQ assay, multiplex PCR amplified TCR CDR3 regions from genomic DNA. Genomic DNA extracted from each cell subset was distributed evenly over all wells of several immunoSEQ 96-well plates, and each plate served as one replicate. For sorted subsets, about 0.2 ug genomic DNA, equal to 30,000 or so T cell genomes, was loaded into each replicate PCR. Purified libraries were measured with a Qubit 3.0 fluorometer, size-checked on a Bioanalyzer 2100, and measured again with the KAPA Library Quantification kit. Every immunoSEQ 96-well plate was sequenced on a separate single-read 150-cycle Illumina NextSeq 550 flow cell. On the study's bioinformatics: Because the immunoSEQ output held only junctional sequences and lacked quality scores, the filtering could not match the filtering applied to full-length reads. Sequences were annotated with PyIR, a Python wrapper for IgBLAST v1.9, using IMGT germline references to assign V/J genes and CDR3. Reads with weak V/J assignments (E-value above 1e-6), missing CDR3, stop codons, out-of-frame junctions, or ambiguous translated residues were removed. V3J clonotypes were defined as sequences sharing the same inferred V gene, J gene, and CDR3 amino acid sequence. Percentage overlap between repertoires was calculated by dividing the number of shared unique clonotypes by the size of the smaller repertoire. RTK rarefaction, the Chao1 estimator, and Recon v2.1 estimates of unobserved clonotypes were used to assess repertoire richness. Generation probabilities for all TCRbeta clonotypes obtained by the gDNA method from a handful of donors were computed using OLGA. TCRdb took this table from immuneACCESS and kept in-frame rearrangements with V and J called. Such tables lack part of the clones; where checked against another copy, unresolved V genes explain under half of the gap, and the rest is unexplained. For V, J and clone size, that table is used; D and trimming come from the DNA. A total of more than 2,000,000 clones appear in this sample, 80% to 95% of them only once. Under 0.45% of the sample comes from the top ten.

The donors were healthy, HIV-negative adults who had no recently reported acute infections or vaccinations. All donors were Caucasian adults living in Nashville, Tennessee, USA. CD4+ T cells were enriched by magnetic negative selection; naive cells were then positively selected on CD45RA, and the negative fraction formed the memory subset. Blood was obtained by leukapheresis, after which PBMCs were separated by Ficoll-Histopaque density gradient centrifugation and cryopreserved in liquid nitrogen vapor phase. Purity and quantity of every magnetically sorted T cell population were checked by analytical flow cytometry. From each sorted fraction, genomic DNA was isolated and quantified by UV absorbance on a Nanodrop 2000c. Summary of the overall study and its limitations: Incomplete sequencing was indicated by rarefaction of sorted-subset datasets, despite the large sequencing depth. When several donors were compared, the shared fraction of clonotypes was about 5% for naive CD4, roughly 3.4% for naive CD8, 2% to 2.5% for memory CD4, and 0.35% to 0.4% for memory CD8. Pairwise subsampling indicated that sequencing depth was expected to affect the degree of clonotype sharing among donors. Naive subsets generally had larger estimated clonotype richness than memory subsets. The genetic and exposure-history diversity represented was limited by the small number of donors. Compared with non-shared clonotypes, the clonotypes found in all four sorted-subset donors had higher generation probabilities. Sampling was limited to blood, and TCR repertoires in tissue likely differ from TCR repertoires in blood.

Comments on this clone: Its antigen specificity is not known. Base qualities are missing; no much larger clone stands one base away.

The receptor was derived from a man between 18 and 35 years old in good health. Some clones in this sample may be carry-over from other donors' samples. The rearranged chain carries TRBV25-1 and TRBJ2-2; the D gene remains uncertain. What was sequenced was naive CD4+ T cells from PBMCs. The cell subset or site label, read with the paper, signifies: CD45RA+ positively selected. The CDR3 protein: CASSGAGELFF. The DNA sequence is as follows: TGTGCCAGCAGTGGCGCCGGGGAGCTGTTTTTT.